Each of the 10 T cell receptor beta chains below was sequenced from the same sample in a study of blood T cell repertoires in COVID-19. Measured with immunoSEQ multiplex PCR; TCRdb has only the in-frame clones, and not every one. Of 200,000 to 250,000 clones listed, roughly four fifths are singletons. Material: peripheral blood. These receptors originate from a woman aged 45-65 years with acute or convalescent COVID-19.

The chain recombines TRBV7-9 with TRBJ2-2; 11 bases are shared with TRBD1. The CDR3 extends over 15 amino acids. The V segment lost 5 bases and the J segment 5 bases; nucleotides outside the gene matches: 4. Germline loops: CDR1 SEHNR, CDR2 FQNEAQ (reference sequence). CDR3 region: CASSHRDRGTGELFF. The CDR3 DNA is TGTGCCAGCAGCCACAGGGACAGGGGGACCGGGGAGCTGTTTTTT. The complete variable domain, with remaining parts taken from reference TRBV7-9 and TRBJ2-2, reads DTGVSQNPRHKITKRGQNVTFRCDPISEHNRLYWYRQTLGQGPEFLTYFQNEAQLEKSRLLSDRFSAERPKGSFSTLEIQRTEQGDSAMYLCASSHRDRGTGELFFGEGSRLTVL.

The chain couples TRBV7-2 to TRBJ2-5; 12 bases map to TRBD2. This CDR3 is built from 16 residues. Germline loops: CDR1 SGHTA, CDR2 FQGNSA. J gave up 9 bases and V 4 bases, and 12 bases lay outside the gene matches. DNA of the CDR3: TGTGCCAGCAGCTCCCGACTAGCGGGGGCCCTGAGGGCCCAGTACTTC. This sequence encodes CASSSRLAGALRAQYF.

This rearrangement joins TRBV27 to TRBJ2-2; D is ambiguous. Trimming pared 3 bases from V and 2 bases from J, leaving 7 bases between. Germline V gives CDR1 MNHEY, CDR2 SMNVEV (reference sequence). This CDR3 spans 14 amino acids. The CDR3 DNA reads as TGTGCCAGCAGTTTTGCACAAAACACCGGGGAGCTGTTTTTT. It encodes CASSFAQNTGELFF.

The chain joins TRBV6-2 or TRBV6-3 to TRBJ2-5; TRBD1 matches 7 bases. The germline gives CDR1 MNHEY, CDR2 SVGEGT. The CDR3 runs to 14 residues. Losses at the gene ends were 5 bases for V and 5 bases for J; bases not matched to a gene: 8. CDR3: CASSPRGGRETQYF. The CDR3 coding sequence is TGTGCCAGCAGTCCCCGAGGGGGCCGGGAGACCCAGTACTTC.

The gene calls are TRBV10-3 and TRBJ1-1, with D possibly TRBD1 on 6 matching bases. V lost 6 bases and J 8 bases, leaving 10 bases between the germline ends. The CDR3 is 11 residues long. Germline lookup yields CDR1 ENHRY and CDR2 SYGVKD. The CDR3, as DNA: TGTGCCATCAGAAGAACAGGGGAAGCTTTCTTT. This sequence encodes CAIRRTGEAFF.

The chain has TRBV5-1 and TRBJ2-3, with 10 bases identical to TRBD2. The CDR3 covers 18 residues. V was clipped by 0 bases and J by 7 bases; unmatched bases: 14. Germline V lookup: CDR1 SGHRS, CDR2 YFSETQ. CDR3 nucleotide sequence: TGCGCCAGCAGCTTGGTTTCGCTAGCGGGAGTAGACCCCAATACGCAGTATTTT. Its translation: CASSLVSLAGVDPNTQYF.

The CDR3 bases are TGTGCCTGGAGTGTAGGGGTAGGGGAAGAAAAACTGTTTTTT. Amino acids: CAWSVGVGEEKLFF. The gene calls are TRBV30 and TRBJ1-4; the D gene is possibly TRBD1 (5 bases). Trimming removed 0 bases from V and 8 bases from J, with 13 bases in between. Germline V CDR1 and CDR2: GTSNPN, SVGIG (reference sequence). The CDR3 is made up of 14 amino acids.

The gene calls are TRBV7-9 and TRBJ2-7, with 7 bases lining up with TRBD1. Germline assignment: CDR1 SEHNR and CDR2 FQNEAQ (reference sequence). V trimming: 2 bases; J trimming: 5 bases; junction bases outside the gene matches: 9. This CDR3 has 15 amino acids. The CDR3 nucleotides read TGTGCCAGCAGCTTATTACAGGGGACCAGGAACGAGCAGTACTTC. Its protein product is CASSLLQGTRNEQYF.

This chain links TRBV19 with TRBJ2-2; TRBD2 matches at 10 bases. Looked up from germline, CDR1 is LNHDA and CDR2 is SQIVND (reference sequence). This CDR3 contains 15 residues. After removal of 4 bases from V and 5 bases from J, the junction contained 4 bases not matched to a gene. This chain's CDR3 is CASSNWGLATGELFF. The CDR3 coding sequence is TGTGCCAGTAGTAACTGGGGACTAGCGACCGGGGAGCTGTTTTTT.

The rearrangement joins TRBV4-3 to TRBJ2-3; 9 nucleotides align to TRBD2. Looked up from germline, CDR1 is LGHNA and CDR2 is YSLEER. CDR3 length: 18 residues. Losses at the gene ends were 0 bases for V and 2 bases for J; bases not matched to a gene: 9. The CDR3 spells CASSQDAWAGGVTDTQYF. The CDR3 nucleotides read TGCGCCAGCAGCCAAGACGCCTGGGCGGGGGGGGTCACAGATACGCAGTATTTT.